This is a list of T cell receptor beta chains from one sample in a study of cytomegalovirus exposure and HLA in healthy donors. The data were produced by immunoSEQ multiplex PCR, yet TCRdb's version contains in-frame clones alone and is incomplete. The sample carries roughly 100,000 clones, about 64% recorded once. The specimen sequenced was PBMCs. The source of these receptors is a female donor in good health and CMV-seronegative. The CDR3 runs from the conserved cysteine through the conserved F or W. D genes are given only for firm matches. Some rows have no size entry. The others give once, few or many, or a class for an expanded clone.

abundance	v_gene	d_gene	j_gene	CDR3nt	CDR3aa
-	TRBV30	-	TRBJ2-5	TGTGCCTGGGACCGCACGGCGGGAGAGACCCAGTACTTC	CAWDRTAGETQYF
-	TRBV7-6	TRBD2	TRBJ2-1	TGTGCCAGCAGCTTAGAGCGGGAGGGCCGGAGAAGGGCTTACAATGAGCAGTTCTTC	CASSLEREGRRRAYNEQFF
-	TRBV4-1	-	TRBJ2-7	TGCGCCAGCAGCCTACGGACTAACTACGAGCAGTACTTC	CASSLRTNYEQYF
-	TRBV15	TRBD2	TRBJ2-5	TGTGCCTCTCAAGCGGGAGACCAAGAGACCCAGTACTTC	CASQAGDQETQYF
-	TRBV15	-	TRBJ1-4	TGTGCCACCAGCAGAGAACCGGGTGAAAAACTGTTTTTT	CATSREPGEKLFF
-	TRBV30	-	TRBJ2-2	TGTGCCGGCGACGGGGATAAGGACGGGGAGCTGTTTTTT	CAGDGDKDGELFF
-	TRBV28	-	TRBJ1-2	TGTGCCAGCATCGGGGGGTCCTATGGCTACACCTTC	CASIGGSYGYTF
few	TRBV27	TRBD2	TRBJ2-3	TGTGCCAGCAGTTGGTTAGCGGGAGGGCCGGATACGCAGTATTTT	CASSWLAGGPDTQYF
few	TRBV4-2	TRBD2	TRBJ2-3	TGTGCCAGCAGCCAAGATCAGCGGGAGGTCTATGCAGATACGCAGTATTTT	CASSQDQREVYADTQYF
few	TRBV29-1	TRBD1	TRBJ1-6	TGCAGCACCCGGGACAGCTATAATTCACCCCTCCACTTT	CSTRDSYNSPLHF
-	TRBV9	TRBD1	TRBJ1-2	TGTGCCAGCGGAACCGGGACAGGCTATGGCTACACCTTC	CASGTGTGYGYTF
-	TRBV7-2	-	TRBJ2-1	TGTGCCAGCAGCTTACAAGGCCAGGCCAGAATAACTGATGAGCAGTTCTTC	CASSLQGQARITDEQFF
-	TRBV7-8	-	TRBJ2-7	TGTGCCAGCAGCCACGCCTCCGCTACTAGATTCGAAGCATACGAGCAGTACTTC	CASSHASATRFEAYEQYF
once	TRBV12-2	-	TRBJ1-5	TGTGCAAGTCGCTTTTCTGGCGACAGCCCATTTAGCAATCAGCCCCAGCATTTT	CASRFSGDSPFSNQPQHF
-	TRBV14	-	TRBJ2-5	TGTGCCAGCAGCCCTCTGGACAACCCGGCGTGGGAGACCCAGTACTTC	CASSPLDNPAWETQYF
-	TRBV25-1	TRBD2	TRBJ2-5	TGTGCCAGCAGGCCGGGAGGGGCGGAGACCCAGTACTTC	CASRPGGAETQYF
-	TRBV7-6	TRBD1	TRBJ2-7	TGTGCCAGCAGCTTAGCGCAAAGGACAGGCGTCTACGAGCAGTACTTC	CASSLAQRTGVYEQYF
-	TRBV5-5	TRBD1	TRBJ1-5	TGTGCCAGCAGTACCGGGACAGGATCTTCCAATCAGCCCCAGCATTTT	CASSTGTGSSNQPQHF
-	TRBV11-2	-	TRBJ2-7	TGTGCCAGCAGCTTAGACCCATCGGTAGCCACCTACGAGCAGTACTTC	CASSLDPSVATYEQYF
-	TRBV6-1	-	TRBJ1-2	TGTGCCAGCAGTGAAGCGGGGGGGCCTTGGGGCTACACCTTC	CASSEAGGPWGYTF
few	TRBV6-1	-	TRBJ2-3	TGTGCCAGCAGTGAAATAACCCCAGGCCGTGCAGATACGCAGTATTTT	CASSEITPGRADTQYF
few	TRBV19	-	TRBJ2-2	TGTGCCAGTAGTATAGACGCCGGGGAGCTGTTTTTT	CASSIDAGELFF
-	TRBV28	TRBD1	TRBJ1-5	TGTGCCAGCCTTCGTCTCTCGGGACAGGGGAATCAGCCCCAGCATTTT	CASLRLSGQGNQPQHF
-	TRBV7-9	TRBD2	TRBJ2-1	TGTGCCAGCAGCTACGGGACTAGCGGGAGTATTGAGCAGTTCTTC	CASSYGTSGSIEQFF
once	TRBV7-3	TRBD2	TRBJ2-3	TGTGCCAGCAGCCCTCAGCGGGAGGGCGTCATAGATACGCAGTATTTT	CASSPQREGVIDTQYF
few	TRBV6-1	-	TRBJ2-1	TGTGCCAGCAGTGGAATAATAGGACGGACAAACAATGAGCAGTTCTTC	CASSGIIGRTNNEQFF
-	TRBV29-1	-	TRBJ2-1	TGCAGCGTTGACCGGAGAACGGTGGGAGTCAGTCGGAATGAGCAGTTCTTC	CSVDRRTVGVSRNEQFF
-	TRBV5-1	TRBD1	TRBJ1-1	TGCGCCAGCAGCACCAAAGGGGGCGCGGACACTGAAGCTTTCTTT	CASSTKGGADTEAFF
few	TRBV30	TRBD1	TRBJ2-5	TGTGCCTGGAGTCCTTGGACAGGGGGCGCTTTAGAGACCCAGTACTTC	CAWSPWTGGALETQYF
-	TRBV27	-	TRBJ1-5	TGTGCCAGCAGTTTATTGGCAGCGGGCAATCAGCCCCAGCATTTT	CASSLLAAGNQPQHF
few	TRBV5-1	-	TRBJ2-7	TGCGCCAGCAGCTTGTACGGCTCCTACGAGCAGTACTTC	CASSLYGSYEQYF
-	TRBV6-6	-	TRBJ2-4	TGTGCCAGCAGTTACAGGCGGGGGCTAGCCAAAAACATTCAGTACTTC	CASSYRRGLAKNIQYF
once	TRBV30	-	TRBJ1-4	TGTGCCTGGGGGCCCCAGGGACAAGATAAACTGTTTTTT	CAWGPQGQDKLFF
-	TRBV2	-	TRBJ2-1	TGTGCCAGCAACGTACTTGGTGAGCAGTTCTTC	CASNVLGEQFF
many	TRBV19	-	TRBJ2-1	TGTGCCAGTAGTAAGGGGGAGGAGCAGTTCTTC	CASSKGEEQFF
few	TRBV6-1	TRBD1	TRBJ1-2	TGTGCCAGCAGACAGGACAGGCTTGGCTACACCTTC	CASRQDRLGYTF
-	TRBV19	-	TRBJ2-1	TGTGCCAGTAGTAGGGAGCACTGGGGAGAGCAGTTCTTC	CASSREHWGEQFF